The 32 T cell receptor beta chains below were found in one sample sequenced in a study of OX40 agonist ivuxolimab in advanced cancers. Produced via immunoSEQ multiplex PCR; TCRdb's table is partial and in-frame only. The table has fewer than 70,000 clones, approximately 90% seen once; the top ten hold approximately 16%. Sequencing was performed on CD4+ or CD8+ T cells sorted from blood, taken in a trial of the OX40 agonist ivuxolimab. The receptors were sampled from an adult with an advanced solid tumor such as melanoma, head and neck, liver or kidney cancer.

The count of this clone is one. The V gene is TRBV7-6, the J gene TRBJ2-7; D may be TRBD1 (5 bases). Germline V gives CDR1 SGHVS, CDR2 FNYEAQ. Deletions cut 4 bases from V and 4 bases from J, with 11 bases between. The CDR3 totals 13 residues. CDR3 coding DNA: TGTGCCAGCAGCTGGTCGACAGCTTACGAGCAGTACTTC. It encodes CASSWSTAYEQYF.

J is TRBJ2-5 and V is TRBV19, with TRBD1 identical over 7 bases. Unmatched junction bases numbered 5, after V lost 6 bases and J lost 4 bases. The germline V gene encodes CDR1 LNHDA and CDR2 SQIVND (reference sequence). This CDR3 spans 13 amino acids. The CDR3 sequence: CASRLTGVETQYF. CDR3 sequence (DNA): TGTGCCAGTAGGCTTACAGGGGTAGAGACCCAGTACTTC.

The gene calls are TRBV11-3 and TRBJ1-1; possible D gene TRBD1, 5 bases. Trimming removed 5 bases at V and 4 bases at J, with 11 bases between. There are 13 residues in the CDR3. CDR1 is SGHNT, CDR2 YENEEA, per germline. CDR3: CASSQGWGTEAFF. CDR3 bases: TGTGCCAGCAGCCAGGGCTGGGGCACTGAAGCTTTCTTT.

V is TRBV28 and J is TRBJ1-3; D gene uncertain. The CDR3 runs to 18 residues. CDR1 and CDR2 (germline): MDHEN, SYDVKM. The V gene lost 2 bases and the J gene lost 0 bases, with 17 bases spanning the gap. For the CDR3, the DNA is TGTGCCAGCAGTTTAGCAGGTTTGGGTACCGTCTCTGGAAACACCATATATTTT. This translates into CASSLAGLGTVSGNTIYF.

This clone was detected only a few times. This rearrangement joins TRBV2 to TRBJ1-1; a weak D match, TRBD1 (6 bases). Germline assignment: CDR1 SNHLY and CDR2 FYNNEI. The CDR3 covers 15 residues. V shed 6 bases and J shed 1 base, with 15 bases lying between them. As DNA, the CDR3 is TGTGCCAGCAGGAGCCTGGACAGAAAGAACACTGAAGCTTTCTTT. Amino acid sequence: CASRSLDRKNTEAFF.

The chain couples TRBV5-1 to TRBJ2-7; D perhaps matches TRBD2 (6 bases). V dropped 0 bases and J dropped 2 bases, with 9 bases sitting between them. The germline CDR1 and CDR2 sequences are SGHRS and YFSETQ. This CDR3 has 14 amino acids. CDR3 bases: TGCGCCAGCAGCTTGGACCGCGGGGCCTACGAGCAGTACTTC. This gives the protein CASSLDRGAYEQYF.

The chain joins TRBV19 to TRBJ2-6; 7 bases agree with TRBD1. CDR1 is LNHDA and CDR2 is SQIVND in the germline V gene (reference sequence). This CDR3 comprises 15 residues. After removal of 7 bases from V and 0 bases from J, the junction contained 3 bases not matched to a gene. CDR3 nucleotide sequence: TGTGCCAGTATGGCAGGGGGCTCTGGGGCCAACGTCCTGACTTTC. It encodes CASMAGGSGANVLTF. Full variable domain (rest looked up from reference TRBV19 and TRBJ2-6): DGGITQSPKYLFRKEGQNVTLSCEQNLNHDAMYWYRQDPGQGLRLIYYSQIVNDFQKGDIAEGYSVSREKKESFPLTVTSAQKNPTAFYLCASMAGGSGANVLTFGAGSRLTVL.

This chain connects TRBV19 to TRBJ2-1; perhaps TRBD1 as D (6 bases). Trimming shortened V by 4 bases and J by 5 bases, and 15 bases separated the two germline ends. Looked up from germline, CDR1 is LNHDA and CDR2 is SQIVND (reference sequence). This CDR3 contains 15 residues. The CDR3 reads CASSTRQAGHNEQFF. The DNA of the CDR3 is TGTGCCAGTAGTACCCGACAGGCGGGTCACAATGAGCAGTTCTTC.

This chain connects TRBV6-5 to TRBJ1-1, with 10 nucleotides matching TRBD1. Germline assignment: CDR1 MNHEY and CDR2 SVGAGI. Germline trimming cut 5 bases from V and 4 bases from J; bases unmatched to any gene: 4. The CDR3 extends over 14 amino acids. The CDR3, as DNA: TGTGCCAGCAGTGACAGGGGGCGGATCACTGAAGCTTTCTTT. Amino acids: CASSDRGRITEAFF.

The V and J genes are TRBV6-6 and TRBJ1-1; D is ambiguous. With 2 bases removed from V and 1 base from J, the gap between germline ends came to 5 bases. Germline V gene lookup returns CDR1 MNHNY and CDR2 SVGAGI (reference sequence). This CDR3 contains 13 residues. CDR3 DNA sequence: TGTGCCAGCAGTTACAGGTGGAACACTGAAGCTTTCTTT. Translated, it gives CASSYRWNTEAFF.

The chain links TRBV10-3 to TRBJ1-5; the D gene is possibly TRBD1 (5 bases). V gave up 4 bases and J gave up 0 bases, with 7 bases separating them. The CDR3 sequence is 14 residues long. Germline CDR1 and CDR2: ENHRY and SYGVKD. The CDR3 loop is CAISGQGSNQPQHF. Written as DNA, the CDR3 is TGTGCCATCAGTGGGCAGGGTAGCAATCAGCCCCAGCATTTT.

The chain's CDR3 is CAWSGGRISNEQFF. The CDR3 coding sequence is TGTGCCTGGAGCGGGGGGAGGATTAGCAATGAGCAGTTCTTC. The V call is TRBV30, the J call TRBJ2-1; 7 nucleotides align to TRBD2. CDR1 GTSNPN and CDR2 SVGIG come from the germline V gene (reference sequence). This CDR3 comprises 14 residues. With 3 bases clipped from V and 6 bases from J, the junction kept 8 bases outside the gene matches.

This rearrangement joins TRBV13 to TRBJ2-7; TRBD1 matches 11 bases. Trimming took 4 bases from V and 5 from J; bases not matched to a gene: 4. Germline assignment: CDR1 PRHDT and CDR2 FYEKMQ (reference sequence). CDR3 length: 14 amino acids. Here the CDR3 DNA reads TGTGCCAGCAGCTCCCCGGGACAGGGGGACGAGCAGTACTTC. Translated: CASSSPGQGDEQYF. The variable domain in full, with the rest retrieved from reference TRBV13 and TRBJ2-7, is AAGVIQSPRHLIKEKRETATLKCYPIPRHDTVYWYQQGPGQDPQFLISFYEKMQSDKGSIPDRFSAQQFSDYHSELNMSSLELGDSALYFCASSSPGQGDEQYFGPGTRLTVT.

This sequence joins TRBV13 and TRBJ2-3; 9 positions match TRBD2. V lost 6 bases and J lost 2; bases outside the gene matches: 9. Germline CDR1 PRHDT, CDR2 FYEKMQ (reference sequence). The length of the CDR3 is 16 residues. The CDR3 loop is CASSSPRLAATDTQYF. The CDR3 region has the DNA TGTGCCAGCAGTTCACCTAGACTAGCGGCCACAGATACGCAGTATTTT.

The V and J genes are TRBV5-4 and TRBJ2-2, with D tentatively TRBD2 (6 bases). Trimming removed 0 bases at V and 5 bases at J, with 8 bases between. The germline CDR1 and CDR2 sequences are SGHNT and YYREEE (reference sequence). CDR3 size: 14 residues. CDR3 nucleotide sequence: TGTGCCAGCAGCTTGGGTGCGGGAACCGGGGAGCTGTTTTTT. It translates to CASSLGAGTGELFF.

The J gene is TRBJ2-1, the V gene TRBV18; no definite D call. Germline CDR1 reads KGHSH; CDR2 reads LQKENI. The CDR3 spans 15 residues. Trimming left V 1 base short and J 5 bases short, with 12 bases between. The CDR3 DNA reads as TGTGCCAGCTCACCACATCCCACCGAACACAATGAGCAGTTCTTC. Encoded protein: CASSPHPTEHNEQFF.

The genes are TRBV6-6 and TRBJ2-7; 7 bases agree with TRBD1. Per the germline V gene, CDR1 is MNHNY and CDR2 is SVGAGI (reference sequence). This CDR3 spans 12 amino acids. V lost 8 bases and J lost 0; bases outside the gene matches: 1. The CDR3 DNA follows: TGTGCCAGCTGGGACAGCTCCTACGAGCAGTACTTC. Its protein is CASWDSSYEQYF.

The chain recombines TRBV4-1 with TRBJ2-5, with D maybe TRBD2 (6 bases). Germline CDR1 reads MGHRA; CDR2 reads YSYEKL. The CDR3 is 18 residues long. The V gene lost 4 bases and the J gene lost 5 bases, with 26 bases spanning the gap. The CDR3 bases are TGCGCCAGCAGCCCAATTCCGGCTAGTAGCGGAGGGAGGGAGACCCAGTACTTC. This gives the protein CASSPIPASSGGRETQYF.

CDR3 nucleotide sequence: TGTGCCAGCAGCTTAGCCGTTCGCGGTGACCCGAACGAGCAGTACTTC. Translating gives CASSLAVRGDPNEQYF. This chain connects TRBV7-8 to TRBJ2-7; D is unclear. This CDR3 has 16 amino acids. The germline V gene has CDR1 SGHVS and CDR2 FQNEAQ. V was shortened by 0 bases and J by 5 bases, with 17 bases between the two germline ends.

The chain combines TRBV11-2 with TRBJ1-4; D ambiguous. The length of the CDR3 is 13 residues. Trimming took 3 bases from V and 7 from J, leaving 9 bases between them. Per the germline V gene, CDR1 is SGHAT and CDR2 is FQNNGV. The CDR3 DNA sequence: TGTGCCAGCAGCTTGGCGGGGAGTGAAAAACTGTTTTTT. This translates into CASSLAGSEKLFF.

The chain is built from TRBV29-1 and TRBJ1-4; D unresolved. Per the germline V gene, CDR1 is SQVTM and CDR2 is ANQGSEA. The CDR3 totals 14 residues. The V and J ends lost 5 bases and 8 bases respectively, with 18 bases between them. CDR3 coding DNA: TGCAGCGTTTCGATACTGGGAGGTTTAGAAAAACTGTTTTTT. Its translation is CSVSILGGLEKLFF.

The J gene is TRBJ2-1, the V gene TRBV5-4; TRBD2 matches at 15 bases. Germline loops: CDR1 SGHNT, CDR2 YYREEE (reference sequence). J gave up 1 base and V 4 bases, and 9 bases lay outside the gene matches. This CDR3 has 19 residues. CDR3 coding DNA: TGTGCCAGCAGCCCTACCGGGACTAGCGGGAGGAAATCCTACAATGAGCAGTTCTTC. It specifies CASSPTGTSGRKSYNEQFF.

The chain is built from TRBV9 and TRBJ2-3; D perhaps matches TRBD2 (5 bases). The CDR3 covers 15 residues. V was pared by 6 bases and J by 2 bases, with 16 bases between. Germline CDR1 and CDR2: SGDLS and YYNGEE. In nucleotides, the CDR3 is TGTGCCAGCAACTCGGGCGGGTTCGTCACAGATACGCAGTATTTT. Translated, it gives CASNSGGFVTDTQYF.

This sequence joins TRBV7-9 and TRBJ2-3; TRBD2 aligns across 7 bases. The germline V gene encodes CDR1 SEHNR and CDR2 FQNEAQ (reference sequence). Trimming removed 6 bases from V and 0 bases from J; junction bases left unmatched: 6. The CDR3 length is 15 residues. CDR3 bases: TGTGCCAGCAGTTCGCTAGCGGCTAGCACAGATACGCAGTATTTT. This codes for CASSSLAASTDTQYF.

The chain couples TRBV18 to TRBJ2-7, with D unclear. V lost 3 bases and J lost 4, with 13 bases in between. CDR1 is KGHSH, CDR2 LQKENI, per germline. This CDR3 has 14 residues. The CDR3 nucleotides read TGTGCCAGCTCACCCCCGACACTCTCTTACGAGCAGTACTTC. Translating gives CASSPPTLSYEQYF. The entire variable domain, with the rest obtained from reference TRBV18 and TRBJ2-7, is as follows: NAGVMQNPRHLVRRRGQEARLRCSPMKGHSHVYWYRQLPEEGLKFMVYLQKENIIDESGMPKERFSAEFPKEGPSILRIQQVVRGDSAAYFCASSPPTLSYEQYFGPGTRLTVT.

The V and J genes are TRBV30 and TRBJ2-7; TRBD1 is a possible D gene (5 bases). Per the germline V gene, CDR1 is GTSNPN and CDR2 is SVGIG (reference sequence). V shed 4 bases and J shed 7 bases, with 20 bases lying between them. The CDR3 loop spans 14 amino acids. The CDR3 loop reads CAWTTRRRVGEQYF. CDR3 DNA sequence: TGTGCCTGGACCACCAGACGCAGGGTCGGTGAGCAGTACTTC.

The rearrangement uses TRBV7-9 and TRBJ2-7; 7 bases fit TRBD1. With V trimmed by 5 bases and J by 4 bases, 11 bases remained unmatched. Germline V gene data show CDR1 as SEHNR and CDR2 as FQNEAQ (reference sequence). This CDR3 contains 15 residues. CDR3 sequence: CASSPRGGRGYEQYF. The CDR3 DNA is TGTGCCAGCAGCCCCCGGGGCGGCAGGGGGTACGAGCAGTACTTC.

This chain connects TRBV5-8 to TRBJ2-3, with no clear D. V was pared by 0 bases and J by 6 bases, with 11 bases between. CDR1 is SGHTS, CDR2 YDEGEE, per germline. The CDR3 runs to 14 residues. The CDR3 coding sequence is TGTGCCAGCAGCTTGGAAGGAAATGAGGATACGCAGTATTTT. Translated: CASSLEGNEDTQYF.

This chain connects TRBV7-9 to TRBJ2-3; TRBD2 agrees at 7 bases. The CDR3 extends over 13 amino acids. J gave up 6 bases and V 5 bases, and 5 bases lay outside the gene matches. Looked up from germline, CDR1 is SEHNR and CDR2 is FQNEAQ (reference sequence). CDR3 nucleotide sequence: TGTGCCAGCAGCACTACTAGCGCCGATACGCAGTATTTT. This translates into CASSTTSADTQYF.

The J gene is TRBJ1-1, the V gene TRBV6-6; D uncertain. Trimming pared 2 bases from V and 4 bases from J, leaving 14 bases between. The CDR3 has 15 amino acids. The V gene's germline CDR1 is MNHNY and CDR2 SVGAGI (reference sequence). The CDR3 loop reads CASSYLTRGSTEAFF. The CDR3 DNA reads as TGTGCCAGCAGTTACCTAACCCGGGGATCCACTGAAGCTTTCTTT.

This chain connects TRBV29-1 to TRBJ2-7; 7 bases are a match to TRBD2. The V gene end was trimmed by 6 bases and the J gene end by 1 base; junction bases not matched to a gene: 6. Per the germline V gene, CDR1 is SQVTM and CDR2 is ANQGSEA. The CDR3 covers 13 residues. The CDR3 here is CSVGTGGSYEQYF. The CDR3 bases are TGCAGCGTCGGGACCGGGGGGTCCTACGAGCAGTACTTC.

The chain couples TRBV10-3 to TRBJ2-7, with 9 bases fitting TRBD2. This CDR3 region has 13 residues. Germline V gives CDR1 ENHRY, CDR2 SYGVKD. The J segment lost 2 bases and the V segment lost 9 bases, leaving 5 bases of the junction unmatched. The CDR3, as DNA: TGTGCCATACGAGCGGGGGGCGCCTACGAGCAGTACTTC. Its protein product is CAIRAGGAYEQYF.